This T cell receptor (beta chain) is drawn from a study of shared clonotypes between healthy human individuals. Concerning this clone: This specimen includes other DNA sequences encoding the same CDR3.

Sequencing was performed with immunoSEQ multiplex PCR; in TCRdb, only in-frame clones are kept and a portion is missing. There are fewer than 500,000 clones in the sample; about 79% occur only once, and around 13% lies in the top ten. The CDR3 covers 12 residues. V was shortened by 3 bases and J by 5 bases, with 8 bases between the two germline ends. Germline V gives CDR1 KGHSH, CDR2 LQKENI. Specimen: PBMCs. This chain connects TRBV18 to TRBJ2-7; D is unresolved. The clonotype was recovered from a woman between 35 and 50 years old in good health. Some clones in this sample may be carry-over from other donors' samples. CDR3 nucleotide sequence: TGTGCCAGCTCACCTGGGCGAGACGAGCAGTACTTC. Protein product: CASSPGRDEQYF.